Presented here are 29 T cell receptor beta chains from one specimen sequenced in a study of OX40 agonist ivuxolimab in advanced cancers. Sequenced by immunoSEQ multiplex PCR; TCRdb stores in-frame clones only, minus some. In the table there are around 43,000 clones, more than 75% of which are singletons. The starting material was CD4+ or CD8+ T cells sorted from blood, obtained in a trial of the OX40 agonist ivuxolimab. The receptors were sampled from an adult with an advanced solid tumor such as melanoma, head and neck, liver or kidney cancer.

This clone was seen a handful of times. The gene calls are TRBV15 and TRBJ2-7, with TRBD1 identical over 10 bases. The CDR3 is 15 amino acids. Per germline, CDR1 LNHNV and CDR2 YYDKDF (reference sequence). V was pared by 1 base and J by 3 bases, with 3 bases of the junction left unmatched. The CDR3 region is CATSRGWTGGYEQYF. The CDR3 DNA is TGTGCCACCAGCAGAGGTTGGACAGGGGGCTACGAGCAGTACTTC.

The chain is built from TRBV15 and TRBJ2-5, with 10 bases fitting TRBD1. The CDR3 contains 15 residues. V shed 5 bases and J 5 bases; nucleotides not matched to a gene: 8. Germline CDR1 is LNHNV and CDR2 is YYDKDF (reference sequence). The chain's CDR3 is CATSRGQGLKETQYF. In DNA, the CDR3 is TGTGCCACCAGCCGGGGACAGGGGTTAAAGGAGACCCAGTACTTC.

This chain joins TRBV4-3 and TRBJ2-2, with 7 positions matching TRBD1. The V and J ends lost 5 bases and 0 bases, in that order; junction bases with no gene match: 3. In germline, CDR1 is LGHNA, CDR2 YSLEER. CDR3 size: 15 residues. The DNA for the CDR3 is TGCGCCAGCAGCTCCGGGACAGCGAACACCGGGGAGCTGTTTTTT. Protein: CASSSGTANTGELFF.

V usage is TRBV19 and J usage is TRBJ1-5, with a weak D call TRBD1 (6 bases). Germline CDR1 LNHDA, CDR2 SQIVND (reference sequence). Trimming pared 11 bases from V and 0 bases from J, leaving 20 bases between. There are 16 residues in the CDR3. DNA for the CDR3: TGTGCCCCTCTTGGGAGGACAGACAATAGCAATCAGCCCCAGCATTTT. Protein sequence: CAPLGRTDNSNQPQHF.

The chain has TRBV2 and TRBJ1-5; TRBD1 matches 9 bases. With V trimmed by 8 bases and J by 4 bases, 15 bases remained unmatched. From germline, CDR1 is SNHLY and CDR2 FYNNEI. There are 17 residues in the CDR3. CDR3 nucleotides: TGTGCCAGCGACGTCGATCAGCGGGACAGGGTGAATCAGCCCCAGCATTTT. It encodes CASDVDQRDRVNQPQHF.

The V and J genes are TRBV11-2 and TRBJ1-5, with a possible D match to TRBD1 (6 bases). The germline V gene has CDR1 SGHAT and CDR2 FQNNGV. Trimming left V 3 bases short and J 7 bases short, with 16 bases between. The CDR3 covers 15 residues. The CDR3 here is CASSLEGGAEQPQHF. DNA for the CDR3: TGTGCCAGCAGCTTGGAGGGGGGAGCGGAGCAGCCCCAGCATTTT.

V is TRBV4-3 and J is TRBJ2-7; D possibly uses TRBD1 or TRBD2 (6 bases each). CDR1 is LGHNA, CDR2 YSLEER, per germline. The CDR3 length is 15 residues. Trimming cost V 4 bases and J 3 bases, with 16 bases left between them. The DNA for the CDR3 is TGCGCCAGCAGCCCCGATAGGGGGGATGACTACGAGCAGTACTTC. Translation gives CASSPDRGDDYEQYF.

This chain joins TRBV11-2 and TRBJ2-2; D is uncertain. Germline CDR1 and CDR2: SGHAT and FQNNGV. CDR3 length: 16 amino acids. Trimming took off 5 bases at V and 2 bases at J, with 15 bases between the two ends. The CDR3 loop reads CASSPLVRENTGELFF. In nucleotides, the CDR3 is TGTGCCAGCAGCCCGCTGGTCAGAGAAAACACCGGGGAGCTGTTTTTT.

This chain joins TRBV19 and TRBJ2-1, with 8 nucleotides matching TRBD2. Germline loops: CDR1 LNHDA, CDR2 SQIVND (reference sequence). The CDR3 contains 15 residues. J gave up 9 bases and V 6 bases, and 13 bases lay outside the gene matches. In DNA form, the CDR3 reads TGTGCCAGTAGCGGGACTAGTGGGGCTCTGTTTGAGCAGTTCTTC. This encodes CASSGTSGALFEQFF.

The chain has TRBV4-3 and TRBJ1-6; D is unresolved. CDR3 length equals 14 residues. Looked up from germline, CDR1 is LGHNA and CDR2 is YSLEER. With 4 bases removed from V and 7 bases from J, the gap between germline ends came to 11 bases. In nucleotides, the CDR3 is TGCGCCAGCAGCCTTCGGGCCTCGAATTCACCCCTCCACTTT. Translated, it gives CASSLRASNSPLHF.

The genes are TRBV7-8 and TRBJ2-7; 8 bases agree with TRBD1. CDR1 is SGHVS and CDR2 is FQNEAQ in the germline V gene. V lost 3 bases and J lost 0; bases outside the gene matches: 4. This CDR3 is built from 15 residues. CDR3 DNA sequence: TGTGCCAGCAGCTTGGGGGACAGGTACTCCTACGAGCAGTACTTC. Translation gives CASSLGDRYSYEQYF.

This chain joins TRBV6-1 and TRBJ1-4; no clear D gene. V was cut by 6 bases and J by 4 bases, with 12 bases left in between. Germline V gives CDR1 MNHNS, CDR2 SASEGT. The CDR3 is made up of 14 amino acids. The CDR3 DNA is TGTGCCAGCAGAGAGAGGTTCGTTAATGAAAAACTGTTTTTT. This translates into CASRERFVNEKLFF.

The J gene is TRBJ1-3, the V gene TRBV11-3, with D possibly being TRBD1 (6 bases). Trimming pared 5 bases from V and 2 bases from J, leaving 13 bases between. CDR3 length: 15 residues. Germline CDR1 reads SGHNT; CDR2 reads YENEEA. Here the CDR3 reads CASSDYRVAGNTIYF. Here the CDR3 DNA reads TGTGCCAGCAGCGATTACAGGGTAGCTGGAAACACCATATATTTT.

The chain uses TRBV7-2 and TRBJ2-3; D remains ambiguous. Germline CDR1 is SGHTA and CDR2 is FQGNSA. The CDR3 has 17 amino acids. V shed 0 bases and J shed 3 bases, with 16 bases lying between them. This CDR3 reads CASSLAPGAIVTDTQYF. CDR3 coding DNA: TGTGCCAGCAGCTTAGCCCCTGGAGCGATTGTAACAGATACGCAGTATTTT.

The chain links TRBV9 to TRBJ2-2, with 10 positions matching TRBD2. Per germline, CDR1 SGDLS and CDR2 YYNGEE. This CDR3 is 16 amino acids long. The trim removed 3 bases at V and 3 bases at J, leaving 5 bases unmatched. This chain's CDR3 is CASSAWTSGYTGELFF. The CDR3 DNA follows: TGTGCCAGCAGCGCATGGACTAGCGGCTACACCGGGGAGCTGTTTTTT. Complete variable domain (other parts from reference TRBV9 and TRBJ2-2): DSGVTQTPKHLITATGQRVTLRCSPRSGDLSVYWYQQSLDQGLQFLIQYYNGEERAKGNILERFSAQQFPDLHSELNLSSLELGDSALYFCASSAWTSGYTGELFFGEGSRLTVL.

The chain uses TRBV11-2 and TRBJ2-1; 7 nucleotides match TRBD2. CDR3 length equals 15 residues. Germline trimming cut 1 base from V and 5 bases from J; bases unmatched to any gene: 5. Germline V gene lookup returns CDR1 SGHAT and CDR2 FQNNGV. The CDR3 nucleotides read TGTGCCAGCAGCTTAGTTGGGGGGGTTGACAATGAGCAGTTCTTC. It codes for CASSLVGGVDNEQFF.

The chain couples TRBV4-2 to TRBJ2-7, with a tentative D call TRBD1 (6 bases). From germline, CDR1 is LGHNA and CDR2 YNFKEQ. V was shortened by 11 bases and J by 2 bases, with 13 bases between the two germline ends. This CDR3 region has 12 residues. CDR3 amino acids: CAANRATYEQYF. The CDR3 nucleotides read TGTGCCGCTAACAGGGCGACCTACGAGCAGTACTTC.

This clone was seen a single time. The J gene is TRBJ2-1, the V gene TRBV6-5; TRBD2 aligns across 10 bases. The germline V gene encodes CDR1 MNHEY and CDR2 SVGAGI. This CDR3 comprises 15 residues. V shed 5 bases, J shed 10 bases, and the junction held 11 bases outside the gene matches. The CDR3 loop is CASSKFLTSGQEQFF. Here the CDR3 DNA reads TGTGCCAGCAGTAAGTTTTTGACTAGCGGGCAAGAGCAGTTCTTC.

This clone appeared a few times. The rearrangement uses TRBV7-2 and TRBJ1-3; D remains ambiguous. Germline V gene sequence: CDR1 SGHTA, CDR2 FQGNSA. Trimming left V 5 bases short and J 10 bases short, with 24 bases between. The CDR3 totals 16 residues. The CDR3 DNA is TGTGCCAGCAGCCCCCTCAGTGGTTGGCTTCCCCGGACCATATATTTT. Its protein is CASSPLSGWLPRTIYF. Full variable domain (outside the CDR3, taken from reference TRBV7-2 and TRBJ1-3): GAGVSQSPSNKVTEKGKDVELRCDPISGHTALYWYRQSLGQGLEFLIYFQGNSAPDKSGLPSDRFSAERTGGSVSTLTIQRTQQEDSAVYLCASSPLSGWLPRTIYFGEGSWLTVV.

This chain joins TRBV7-8 and TRBJ2-7; 9 bases fit TRBD1. V shed 3 bases and J 3 bases; nucleotides not matched to a gene: 6. The CDR3 spans 15 residues. The germline V gene has CDR1 SGHVS and CDR2 FQNEAQ. This CDR3 is CASSFSPGQGYEQYF. DNA for the CDR3: TGTGCCAGCAGCTTCTCTCCGGGACAGGGCTACGAGCAGTACTTC.

By frequency in the sample, this clone is medium-sized. The chain uses TRBV7-8 and TRBJ2-3, with D possibly being TRBD2 (5 bases). The CDR3 extends over 12 amino acids. Germline-derived CDR1 and CDR2 are SGHVS and FQNEAQ. V was shortened by 4 bases and J by 8 bases, with 10 bases between the two germline ends. DNA of the CDR3: TGTGCCAGCAGCTGGGAGCTCGTTACGCAGTATTTT. This translates into CASSWELVTQYF.

This chain joins TRBV27 and TRBJ2-6, with 7 bases identical to TRBD1. The CDR3 has 17 amino acids. The V gene end was trimmed by 4 bases and the J gene end by 2 bases; junction bases not matched to a gene: 8. Germline V gene data show CDR1 as MNHEY and CDR2 as SMNVEV (reference sequence). This chain's CDR3 is CASSSRQGRAGANVLTF. CDR3 nucleotides: TGTGCCAGCAGTTCCAGACAGGGTAGGGCTGGGGCCAACGTCCTGACTTTC.

A note on this clone: Mismatch with germline at one junction end may stem from a read error. The gene calls are TRBV2 and TRBJ2-1; D might be TRBD2 (7 bases). This CDR3 has 14 residues. Germline V gene sequence: CDR1 SNHLY, CDR2 FYNNEI. The CDR3: CASSGGANPDEQFF. CDR3 nucleotides: TGTGCCAGTAGTGGGGGGGCCAACCCCGATGAGCAGTTCTTC.

The chain uses TRBV28 and TRBJ1-2; D is perhaps TRBD1 (5 bases). In germline, CDR1 is MDHEN, CDR2 SYDVKM. This CDR3 region has 16 residues. Trimming took off 5 bases at V and 3 bases at J, with 19 bases between the two ends. The CDR3 loop is CASSGGPRPDYYGYTF. DNA of the CDR3: TGTGCCAGCAGTGGGGGACCGCGCCCCGATTACTATGGCTACACCTTC.

CDR3 loop: CASSPQTTGPYGYTF. The CDR3 coding sequence is TGTGCCAGCAGCCCTCAAACCACGGGACCCTATGGCTACACCTTC. V usage is TRBV6-8 and J usage is TRBJ1-2, with D possibly matching TRBD1 (5 bases). Trimming removed 6 bases from V and 4 bases from J, with 18 bases in between. Germline V gene data show CDR1 as MNHGY and CDR2 as SAAAGT. The CDR3 runs 15 residues.

CDR3 DNA: TGTGCCAGCAGCCTCGGCTCAGACTACGAGCAGTACTTC. It yields the protein CASSLGSDYEQYF. The chain uses TRBV5-6 and TRBJ2-7; no reliable D call. Germline CDR1 reads SGHDT; CDR2 reads YYEEEE. V was shortened by 4 bases and J by 3 bases, with 11 bases between the two germline ends. The CDR3 spans 13 residues.

The V call is TRBV7-9, the J call TRBJ2-1; no definite D call. The V gene lost 5 bases and the J gene lost 4 bases, with 12 bases spanning the gap. Per germline, CDR1 SEHNR and CDR2 FQNEAQ (reference sequence). The length of the CDR3 is 14 residues. This CDR3 is CASSPGRQYNEQFF. The CDR3 DNA reads TGTGCCAGCAGCCCCGGCAGGCAGTACAATGAGCAGTTCTTC.

The rearrangement joins TRBV5-5 to TRBJ1-3, with D perhaps matching TRBD1 (5 bases). Germline V lookup: CDR1 SGHKS, CDR2 YYEKEE (reference sequence). The length of the CDR3 is 15 residues. The V and J ends lost 3 bases and 3 bases respectively, with 13 bases between them. The CDR3 bases are TGTGCCAGCAGCTGGGACTTCCCCGGTGGAAACACCATATATTTT. Its translation is CASSWDFPGGNTIYF.

Relative to its sample, this clone is large (0.1 to 1%). The chain recombines TRBV27 with TRBJ2-7; D remains ambiguous. Germline CDR1 reads MNHEY; CDR2 reads SMNVEV (reference sequence). The CDR3 covers 12 residues. With 8 bases removed from V and 0 bases from J, the gap between germline ends came to 8 bases. The CDR3 DNA follows: TGTGCCAGCCTGGGCAGCTCCTACGAGCAGTACTTC. This translates into CASLGSSYEQYF.